These 25 T cell receptor beta chains share one sample of origin, sequenced in a study of somatic mutations in cytotoxic T cells in rheumatoid arthritis. The table came from immunoSEQ multiplex PCR; TCRdb's copy has only in-frame clones and leaves some out. The sample has fewer than 20,000 clones; roughly four fifths are singletons. The sequenced material came from CD8+ T cells sorted from blood. These receptors all come from an adult with rheumatoid arthritis.

The rearrangement links TRBV27 to TRBJ1-1; 10 positions match TRBD1. The CDR3 length is 15 residues. J lost 11 bases, V lost 5 bases, and 14 bases had no gene match. Germline V lookup: CDR1 MNHEY, CDR2 SMNVEV (reference sequence). CDR3 DNA: TGTGCCAGCAGTACACGGGACAGGGGACCCCTTTTTGCTTTCTTT. Residues: CASSTRDRGPLFAFF.

The genes are TRBV27 and TRBJ2-5; a weak D match, TRBD2 (6 bases). The CDR3 runs to 15 residues. Per germline, CDR1 MNHEY and CDR2 SMNVEV (reference sequence). The V end lost 5 bases, the J end lost 3 bases, and 16 bases lay between the germline ends. Written as DNA, the CDR3 is TGTGCCAGCAGTCCGACCCTAGCGATGGAAGAGACCCAGTACTTC. It translates to CASSPTLAMEETQYF.

The CDR3 nucleotides are TGTGCCACCAGCAGCAGGGCCGACACTGAAGCTTTCTTT. It translates to CATSSRADTEAFF. V usage is TRBV15 and J usage is TRBJ1-1, with D possibly matching TRBD1 (5 bases). The length of the CDR3 is 13 residues. The germline gives CDR1 LNHNV, CDR2 YYDKDF (reference sequence). V lost 3 bases, J lost 3 bases, and 8 bases lay in between.

This chain uses TRBV30 with TRBJ2-7, with 7 nucleotides matching TRBD2. J lost 0 bases, V lost 5 bases, and 10 bases had no gene match. This CDR3 has 15 amino acids. The germline V gene encodes CDR1 GTSNPN and CDR2 SVGIG (reference sequence). As DNA, the CDR3 is TGTGCCTGGGGGACTGGAGCGGGAATCTCCTACGAGCAGTACTTC. Translation gives CAWGTGAGISYEQYF.

The rearrangement links TRBV4-2 to TRBJ2-3; 7 bases fit TRBD2. The germline gives CDR1 LGHNA, CDR2 YNFKEQ. Trimming cost V 0 bases and J 8 bases; bases outside gene matches: 20. CDR3 size: 19 residues. The DNA of the CDR3 is TGTGCCAGCAGCCAAGATTTTAGCCGACTAGCCACGTGGACCGGTACGCAGTATTTT. Translated, it gives CASSQDFSRLATWTGTQYF.

The chain combines TRBV9 with TRBJ2-7; 9 nucleotides line up with TRBD1. Trimming at V came to 4 bases and at J to 6 bases, leaving 11 bases not matched to a gene. CDR1 and CDR2 (germline): SGDLS, YYNGEE. CDR3 length equals 15 residues. CDR3 sequence (DNA): TGTGCCAGCAGCACCACAGGGGGCGCAGGGAGCGAGCAGTACTTC. Its protein is CASSTTGGAGSEQYF.

This clone was recorded only once. One end of the junction fails to match germline, which may point to a read error. The chain employs TRBV4-1 and TRBJ1-2; TRBD1 matches at 7 bases. This CDR3 region has 18 residues. Germline V CDR1 and CDR2: MGHRA, YSYEKL. CDR3 sequence: CAGSQGVQPGQKNYGYTF. The CDR3 DNA sequence: TGCGCCGGCAGCCAGGGAGTCCAACCGGGACAGAAAAACTATGGCTACACCTTC.

The chain couples TRBV27 to TRBJ2-7; D perhaps matches TRBD1 (5 bases). CDR3 size: 14 residues. CDR1 MNHEY and CDR2 SMNVEV come from the germline V gene (reference sequence). The germline V and J ends were trimmed by 4 bases and 4 bases, with 14 bases remaining between them. The CDR3 loop reads CASSSQLTDYEQYF. The CDR3 DNA reads TGTGCCAGCAGTTCTCAACTGACAGATTACGAGCAGTACTTC.

The rearrangement uses TRBV7-3 and TRBJ2-3; D remains ambiguous. Looked up from germline, CDR1 is SGHTA and CDR2 is FQGTGA. The CDR3 totals 12 residues. Trimming took 6 bases from V and 4 from J, leaving 8 bases between them. CDR3 sequence reads: CASRSTADTQYF. DNA for the CDR3: TGTGCCAGCAGGTCGACCGCAGATACGCAGTATTTT. Combining the CDR3 with reference TRBV7-3 and TRBJ2-3 gives the whole variable domain GAGVSQTPSNKVTEKGKYVELRCDPISGHTALYWYRQSLGQGPEFLIYFQGTGAADDSGLPNDRFFAVRPEGSVSTLKIQRTERGDSAVYLCASRSTADTQYFGPGTRLTVL.

The chain joins TRBV7-6 to TRBJ2-1; no reliable D call. This CDR3 is built from 16 residues. With 6 bases removed from V and 9 bases from J, the gap between germline ends came to 24 bases. The germline V gene encodes CDR1 SGHVS and CDR2 FNYEAQ. Written as DNA, the CDR3 is TGTGCCAGCAGTACCGGACGCCTGACGCCTGAGAGTGAGCAGTTCTTC. Its translation is CASSTGRLTPESEQFF.

The rearrangement joins TRBV13 to TRBJ2-3; 9 bases fit TRBD2. Germline assignment: CDR1 PRHDT and CDR2 FYEKMQ (reference sequence). The CDR3 consists of 16 residues. V lost 4 bases to trimming and J lost 2 bases; unmatched junction nucleotides: 7. The CDR3 here is CASSSGLATYTDTQYF. CDR3 DNA: TGTGCCAGCAGCTCGGGACTAGCAACTTACACAGATACGCAGTATTTT.

The chain recombines TRBV30 with TRBJ2-7, with D perhaps matching TRBD1 or TRBD2 (5 bases each). Looked up from germline, CDR1 is GTSNPN and CDR2 is SVGIG (reference sequence). V was clipped by 2 bases and J by 2 bases, with 22 bases between them. This CDR3 is built from 17 residues. The chain's CDR3 is CAWSQLPGPSIPYEQYF. The CDR3 DNA sequence: TGTGCCTGGAGTCAGCTTCCGGGACCTTCCATCCCCTACGAGCAGTACTTC.

V gene TRBV5-1 combines with J gene TRBJ2-7, with a tentative D call TRBD2 (6 bases). Per the germline V gene, CDR1 is SGHRS and CDR2 is YFSETQ. This CDR3 has 16 amino acids. The ends were cut back, 4 bases at V and 2 bases at J, with 19 bases in the middle. As DNA, the CDR3 is TGCGCCAGCAGCCTGGAAAGACTCGGGGGAGCCTACGAGCAGTACTTC. Its protein product is CASSLERLGGAYEQYF. The full variable domain, in which reference TRBV5-1 and TRBJ2-7 provide the parts outside the CDR3, is KAGVTQTPRYLIKTRGQQVTLSCSPISGHRSVSWYQQTPGQGLQFLFEYFSETQRNKGNFPGRFSGRQFSNSRSEMNVSTLELGDSALYLCASSLERLGGAYEQYFGPGTRLTVT.

This clone was detected only a few times. V and J are TRBV30 and TRBJ1-5, with D possibly TRBD1 on 6 matching bases. CDR1 and CDR2 (germline): GTSNPN, SVGIG (reference sequence). The CDR3 spans 14 residues. The V end was cut by 0 bases, the J end by 4 bases, with 10 bases between. CDR3 loop: CAWSVSQGNQPQHF. DNA for the CDR3: TGTGCCTGGAGTGTCTCACAGGGAAATCAGCCCCAGCATTTT.

This chain connects TRBV9 to TRBJ1-4, with a weak D call TRBD1 (6 bases). The CDR3 runs 16 residues. CDR1 SGDLS and CDR2 YYNGEE come from the germline V gene. The V and J ends lost 0 bases and 5 bases respectively, with 14 bases between them. In nucleotides, the CDR3 is TGTGCCAGCAGCGTAGGCCAGGGGCTTGGGAATGAAAAACTGTTTTTT. It codes for CASSVGQGLGNEKLFF. Full variable domain (missing parts from reference TRBV9 and TRBJ1-4): DSGVTQTPKHLITATGQRVTLRCSPRSGDLSVYWYQQSLDQGLQFLIQYYNGEERAKGNILERFSAQQFPDLHSELNLSSLELGDSALYFCASSVGQGLGNEKLFFGSGTQLSVL.

The V gene is TRBV15, the J gene TRBJ2-1; 11 bases match TRBD2. V lost 4 bases and J lost 8; bases outside the gene matches: 7. Germline CDR1 is LNHNV and CDR2 is YYDKDF (reference sequence). The CDR3 extends over 15 amino acids. As DNA, the CDR3 is TGTGCCACCAGCATTGGGACTAGCGGAGGGGATGAGCAGTTCTTC. Encoded protein: CATSIGTSGGDEQFF.

V is TRBV2 and J is TRBJ2-1; 9 bases are shared with TRBD1. The CDR3 spans 16 residues. After removal of 4 bases from V and 4 bases from J, the junction contained 8 bases not matched to a gene. Germline CDR1 reads SNHLY; CDR2 reads FYNNEI. As DNA, the CDR3 is TGTGCCAGCAGTGCCCTAGGGACAGGGATATACAATGAGCAGTTCTTC. It yields the protein CASSALGTGIYNEQFF.

This clone is a singleton in its sample. The chain carries TRBV9 and TRBJ2-3; 7 nucleotides align to TRBD2. With V trimmed by 0 bases and J by 4 bases, 5 bases remained unmatched. The germline V gene has CDR1 SGDLS and CDR2 YYNGEE. This CDR3 spans 15 amino acids. The CDR3 DNA reads as TGTGCCAGCAGCGTAGCTGCTAGCGGCGCAGATACGCAGTATTTT. As protein: CASSVAASGADTQYF.

The chain carries TRBV27 and TRBJ1-2; D not resolved. Looked up from germline, CDR1 is MNHEY and CDR2 is SMNVEV (reference sequence). Trimming removed 2 bases at V and 4 bases at J, with 8 bases between. The CDR3 extends over 13 amino acids. CDR3 amino acids: CASSLVGPYGYTF. CDR3 bases: TGTGCCAGCAGTTTAGTAGGCCCCTATGGCTACACCTTC.

The J gene is TRBJ2-1, the V gene TRBV29-1; 8 bases are shared with TRBD1. The CDR3 runs 13 residues. Germline CDR1 reads SQVTM; CDR2 reads ANQGSEA. V shed 7 bases and J 3 bases; nucleotides not matched to a gene: 5. CDR3 DNA: TGCAGCGGGACAGGGAATGGCTACAATGAGCAGTTCTTC. Protein: CSGTGNGYNEQFF.

This chain uses TRBV29-1 with TRBJ1-2; 7 positions agree with TRBD1. The V and J ends lost 5 bases and 0 bases, in that order; junction bases with no gene match: 6. The CDR3 spans 14 residues. Per germline, CDR1 SQVTM and CDR2 ANQGSEA. In nucleotides, the CDR3 is TGCAGCGTTTTAGGGGACAGTGCTAACTATGGCTACACCTTC. Translated: CSVLGDSANYGYTF.

V gene TRBV27 combines with J gene TRBJ1-1; TRBD1 might be the D (5 bases). Per the germline V gene, CDR1 is MNHEY and CDR2 is SMNVEV (reference sequence). This CDR3 has 14 residues. Trimming shortened V by 8 bases and J by 2 bases, and 15 bases separated the two germline ends. The CDR3, as DNA: TGTGCCAGCTCCATGAGGGGTGTCAACACTGAAGCTTTCTTT. Protein: CASSMRGVNTEAFF.

The chain carries TRBV10-3 and TRBJ2-7; 7 positions agree with TRBD2. CDR1 ENHRY and CDR2 SYGVKD come from the germline V gene. V lost 11 bases, J lost 7 bases, and 2 bases stayed unmatched. This CDR3 region has 9 residues. CDR3 sequence: CASGGEQYF. CDR3 nucleotides: TGTGCCTCCGGGGGGGAGCAGTACTTC.

This chain links TRBV29-1 with TRBJ1-2; D ambiguous. The CDR3 consists of 11 residues. Trimming stripped 2 bases from V and 6 bases from J, with 7 bases between. Germline assignment: CDR1 SQVTM and CDR2 ANQGSEA. The CDR3 protein is CSVELIDGYTF. In DNA form, the CDR3 reads TGCAGCGTTGAACTCATCGATGGCTACACCTTC. Supplemented by reference TRBV29-1 and TRBJ1-2, the full variable domain reads SAVISQKPSRDICQRGTSLTIQCQVDSQVTMMFWYRQQPGQSLTLIATANQGSEATYESGFVIDKFPISRPNLTFSTLTVSNMSPEDSSIYLCSVELIDGYTFGSGTRLTVV.

The rearrangement links TRBV4-1 to TRBJ2-7; 11 positions match TRBD2. V lost 4 bases and J lost 2; bases outside the gene matches: 4. Per the germline V gene, CDR1 is MGHRA and CDR2 is YSYEKL. There are 15 residues in the CDR3. In DNA form, the CDR3 reads TGCGCCAGCAGCCTCACGACTAGCGGGGCCTACGAGCAGTACTTC. Amino acids: CASSLTTSGAYEQYF.